What follows are 3 T cell receptor beta chains derived from one specimen sequenced in a study of response to subunit inactivated influenza vaccine. Via MiXCR, TCRdb re-called the RT-PCR reads, giving one row per CDR3 protein. The sample records some 540,000 distinct CDR3 sequences, approximately 20% being singletons. In addition, the sample was reused for a study of T cells expressing NK-cell markers. That work states: 5'RACE template switching built TCR beta cDNA with unique molecular identifiers.

This material consisted of CD4+ T cells sorted from PBMCs, taken less than 13 days after vaccination. These receptors were collected from a man between 45 and 60 years old who received an inactivated influenza vaccine.

The CDR3 DNA follows: TGTGCCACCTCAAAAGGGGGGAATAATCCCTACGAGCAGTACTTC. Translated, it gives CATSKGGNNPYEQYF. The chain uses TRBV15 and TRBJ2-7; D might be TRBD1 or TRBD2, each matching 6 bases. Trimming stripped 8 bases from V and 2 bases from J, with 19 bases between. Germline V gives CDR1 LNHNV, CDR2 YYDKDF (reference sequence). The CDR3 is 15 amino acids.

The chain recombines TRBV4-2 with TRBJ1-1, with 7 positions matching TRBD1. Germline CDR1 is LGHNA and CDR2 is YNFKEQ. CDR3 length: 13 amino acids. V gave up 4 bases and J gave up 7 bases; unmatched junction bases: 6. The CDR3 sequence is CASSPVTGIEAFF. CDR3 sequence (DNA): TGTGCCAGCAGCCCCGTGACAGGGATTGAAGCTTTCTTT.

The chain is built from TRBV5-1 and TRBJ1-1; TRBD1 is a possible D gene (6 bases). Germline CDR1 is SGHRS and CDR2 is YFSETQ. The V end was cut by 0 bases, the J end by 0 bases, with 12 bases between. The length of the CDR3 is 16 residues. DNA of the CDR3: TGCGCCAGCAGCTTGGACGGGACACGGTTGAACACTGAAGCTTTCTTT. It specifies CASSLDGTRLNTEAFF. Full variable domain (missing parts from reference TRBV5-1 and TRBJ1-1): KAGVTQTPRYLIKTRGQQVTLSCSPISGHRSVSWYQQTPGQGLQFLFEYFSETQRNKGNFPGRFSGRQFSNSRSEMNVSTLELGDSALYLCASSLDGTRLNTEAFFGQGTRLTVV.